This TCR beta chain was sequenced in a study of blood T cell repertoires in COVID-19. Study context: The cDNA or gDNA used as material had been derived from T cells, B-cell-depleted T cells, or PBMCs.

Generated by immunoSEQ multiplex PCR, the TCRdb table keeps only in-frame clones and is missing some. The sample has roughly 410,000 clones, more than 80% seen once; the top ten hold roughly 1.2%. The CDR3 spans 12 residues. V lost 10 bases to trimming and J lost 2 bases, with 11 bases between them. In germline, CDR1 is WNHNN, CDR2 SYGVQD (reference sequence). The sample was peripheral blood. This chain links TRBV10-1 with TRBJ1-1; D is possibly TRBD1 (5 bases). The receptor's source is a man aged 35 to 55 with acute or convalescent COVID-19. The CDR3 DNA reads as TGCGCCACCAAAAGGGGAAACACTGAAGCTTTCTTT. It translates to CATKRGNTEAFF.